The rows below give T cell receptor beta chains drawn from one sample of a study of radiotherapy plus CTLA-4 blockade in lung cancer. Sequenced by immunoSEQ multiplex PCR; TCRdb stores in-frame clones only, minus some. The sample holds approximately 80,000 clones; roughly four fifths are singletons and the top ten take roughly 10%. Sample: peripheral blood, taken from a patient treated with radiotherapy plus ipilimumab. The origin of the receptors is a human donor with non-small cell lung cancer whose response to radiotherapy plus ipilimumab could not be evaluated. CDR3s include the opening cysteine and the closing phenylalanine or tryptophan. D genes are given only for firm matches. Size is stated for part of the rows, as once, few or many counts, or as a class when the clone is expanded.

D	size	J	V	DNA	CDR3
-	-	TRBJ1-1	TRBV27	TGTGCCAGCAGTTTATCGGCCGGGACTAAGGTCGCTTTCTTT	CASSLSAGTKVAFF
TRBD2	-	TRBJ2-1	TRBV9	TGTGCCAGCAGCGTAGATAGCGGGGGGTATGAGCAGTTCTTC	CASSVDSGGYEQFF
TRBD2	-	TRBJ2-7	TRBV6-5	TGTGCCAGCAGTTACGACGGGACTAGCGGGAGCGAGCAGTACTTC	CASSYDGTSGSEQYF
-	-	TRBJ1-3	TRBV11-2	TGTGCCAGCAGCTTAGCCTTTTTTAGGGGGACCTCTGGAAACACCATATATTTT	CASSLAFFRGTSGNTIYF
TRBD1	few	TRBJ2-7	TRBV2	TGTGCCAGCACCACATCCGGGACAGGGGTTGGGGAGCAGTACTTC	CASTTSGTGVGEQYF
-	few	TRBJ2-7	TRBV7-9	TGTGCCAGCAGCTTGGGGACTGGAAGTTCCTACGAGCAGTACTTC	CASSLGTGSSYEQYF
-	-	TRBJ1-3	TRBV4-2	TGTGCCAGCAGCCAAGATGGGGGGGGGCCCTTCTCTGGAAACACCATATATTTT	CASSQDGGGPFSGNTIYF
TRBD1	-	TRBJ1-4	TRBV19	TGTGCCAGTAGTATAGGGAGGGGGCCGTCCGCAACTAATGAAAAACTGTTTTTT	CASSIGRGPSATNEKLFF
-	-	TRBJ1-5	TRBV6-5	TGTGCCAGCAGTGAACTGCAGGGTTGGCAGCCCCAGCATTTT	CASSELQGWQPQHF
TRBD1	-	TRBJ2-2	TRBV19	TGTGCCAGTAGTGGTAGGACAGGGGGGGCCACCGGGGAGCTGTTTTTT	CASSGRTGGATGELFF
-	-	TRBJ2-3	TRBV30	TGTGCCTGGAGTGTAACGGGGACTGGGGGAGATACGCAGTATTTT	CAWSVTGTGGDTQYF
TRBD1	few	TRBJ2-7	TRBV18	TGTGCCAGCTCACCTACAGGGGACAGCTCCTACGAGCAGTACTTC	CASSPTGDSSYEQYF
-	-	TRBJ1-2	TRBV9	TGTGCCAGCAGCGTTAGGTCAGGTCCCGGCTATGGCTACACCTTC	CASSVRSGPGYGYTF
TRBD1	-	TRBJ1-1	TRBV4-3	TGCGCCAGCAGCCAGGGACAGGGGAAAGCTTTCTTT	CASSQGQGKAFF
-	few	TRBJ1-1	TRBV6-1	TGTGCCAGCAGTGAACGGGGGGCCGGGTGGGCTTTCTTT	CASSERGAGWAFF
-	-	TRBJ2-7	TRBV6-1	TGTGCCAGCAGTGAGGGTACAGGGAAATCCTACGAGCAGTACTTC	CASSEGTGKSYEQYF
-	-	TRBJ1-1	TRBV6-6	TGTGCCAGCAGTTACAACAGGAACACTGAAGCTTTCTTT	CASSYNRNTEAFF
-	few	TRBJ2-7	TRBV6-5	TGTGCCAGCTCCGCTCCCCCTCAGGGGACCTACGAGCAGTACTTC	CASSAPPQGTYEQYF
TRBD2	few	TRBJ2-5	TRBV29-1	TGCAGCGTGGGGACTAGCGGGGAGGTGACCCAGTACTTC	CSVGTSGEVTQYF
-	few	TRBJ2-2	TRBV11-2	TGTGCCAGCAGCCGGATTAGAGGGACCGGGGAGCTGTTTTTT	CASSRIRGTGELFF
TRBD1	-	TRBJ1-3	TRBV7-2	TGTGCCAGCAGCAGGACAGGGGATGGAAACACCATATATTTT	CASSRTGDGNTIYF
TRBD1	-	TRBJ2-3	TRBV10-3	TGTGCCATCAGACAGGGGACCGCCACAGATACGCAGTATTTT	CAIRQGTATDTQYF
-	-	TRBJ1-3	TRBV10-3	TGTGCCATCAGTGACTCTTCTCTGGGAAACACCATATATTTT	CAISDSSLGNTIYF
-	-	TRBJ2-5	TRBV19	TGTGCCAGTAGTATTCCGGGGTTCCAAGAGACCCAGTACTTC	CASSIPGFQETQYF
-	few	TRBJ1-3	TRBV5-8	TGTGCCAGCAGCTTGTCAGCAGGGTCTGGAAACACCATATATTTT	CASSLSAGSGNTIYF
-	-	TRBJ1-1	TRBV6-5	TGTGCCAGCAGTTTACAGGTAAACACTGAAGCTTTCTTT	CASSLQVNTEAFF
TRBD1	-	TRBJ2-2	TRBV18	TGTGCCAGCTCACGTGGACAGGGCAACACCGGGGAGCTGTTTTTT	CASSRGQGNTGELFF
TRBD2	-	TRBJ2-5	TRBV29-1	TGCAGCGTTGATGCGGCTAGCGGGAGAAAAGAGACCCAGTACTTC	CSVDAASGRKETQYF
-	few	TRBJ1-1	TRBV11-2	TGTGCCAGCAGCTTAGGTCAGAACACTGAAGCTTTCTTT	CASSLGQNTEAFF
-	-	TRBJ1-5	TRBV7-6	TGTGCCAGCAGCTTAGGGGGGGGCCAGCCCCAGCATTTT	CASSLGGGQPQHF
-	-	TRBJ2-1	TRBV29-1	TGCAGCACGACCCCCGGGACTGGTAAGTTCTTC	CSTTPGTGKFF
-	-	TRBJ1-1	TRBV27	TGTGCCAGCAGGAGAGGGACTTTCCCGTACGAAGCTTTCTTT	CASRRGTFPYEAFF
TRBD2	-	TRBJ2-1	TRBV2	TGTGCCAGCAGGGGCTGGCGGGAGGGCTTGGTTCATTTTGAGCAGTTCTTC	CASRGWREGLVHFEQFF
-	few	TRBJ1-1	TRBV6-1	TGTGCCAGCAGTGAATCGGGAGGGGTTGGTGTGGCTTTCTTT	CASSESGGVGVAFF
TRBD1	-	TRBJ1-1	TRBV29-1	TGCAGCTCTTCAGGGGGCTCTGAAGCTCTCTTT	CSSSGGSEALF
TRBD1	few	TRBJ2-2	TRBV11-3	TGTGCCAGCAGCGCCAATTCGGGACAGTCGAACACCGGGGAGCTGTTTTTT	CASSANSGQSNTGELFF
-	-	TRBJ1-2	TRBV19	TGTGCATCAACCCCCCGAGGTGCTGGCTACACCTTC	CASTPRGAGYTF
-	-	TRBJ2-1	TRBV6-5	TGTGCCAGCAGTCGCCATTCGTTGAGGAACAATGAGCAGTTCTTC	CASSRHSLRNNEQFF
TRBD1	-	TRBJ2-5	TRBV14	TGTGCCAGCAGCCCCCGGGGGACAGGGGGCGCGGAGACCCAGTACTTC	CASSPRGTGGAETQYF
-	-	TRBJ1-1	TRBV6-6	TGTGCCAGCAGTTTACAGGTAAACACTGAAGCTTTCTTT	CASSLQVNTEAFF
-	few	TRBJ1-3	TRBV7-3	TGTGCCAGCAGCTTAAAAGGGCCAGGGACTGGAAACACCATATATTTT	CASSLKGPGTGNTIYF